These T cell receptor beta chains were read from a single sample in a study of blood T cell repertoires in COVID-19. Generated by immunoSEQ multiplex PCR, the TCRdb table keeps only in-frame clones and is missing some. The table has roughly 390,000 clones, about 90% seen once. Specimen: peripheral blood. These receptors came from a woman in her thirties with COVID-19, enrolled during active disease. The CDR3 runs from the conserved cysteine through the conserved F or W. A D gene is named only where the DNA matches it firmly. Size is omitted from some rows. Given values are once, few, many or a class for expanded clones.

few	.	TRBJ2-3	TRBV30	TGTGCCTGGAGCTACGGACAGTCAGATACGCAGTATTTT	CAWSYGQSDTQYF
.	TRBD1	TRBJ1-2	TRBV3-1/TRBV3-2	TGTGCCAGCAGCCAAATGGACAGGGATTTGAATGGCTACACCTTC	CASSQMDRDLNGYTF
once	TRBD2	TRBJ2-1	TRBV7-9	TGTGCCAGCCAAAGACGGCGGGAGGGTAACAACAATGAGCAGTTCTTC	CASQRRREGNNNEQFF
.	TRBD1	TRBJ2-7	TRBV15	TGTGCCACCAGACCGGGACAGGGAAGCTACGAGCAGTACTTC	CATRPGQGSYEQYF
.	TRBD1	TRBJ2-2	TRBV13	TGTGCCAGCAGCTACCTGACAGGGCGCACCGGGGAGCTGTTTTTT	CASSYLTGRTGELFF
.	TRBD2	TRBJ2-1	TRBV7-8	TGTGCCAGCAGCTTAGGGGTGGGAGGGCTCAATGAGCAGTTCTTC	CASSLGVGGLNEQFF
few	TRBD2	TRBJ2-7	TRBV4-3	TGCGCCAGCGCCGGGCTAGCGGGGCGGGAGCAGTACTTC	CASAGLAGREQYF
many	.	TRBJ2-7	TRBV10-3	TGTGCCATCAGGAAGGACAGACCTCCTTACGAGCAGTACTTC	CAIRKDRPPYEQYF
once	TRBD2	TRBJ2-5	TRBV5-4	TGTGCCAGCAGCCCTAACCCCGGGACTACCAGAACCCAGTACTTC	CASSPNPGTTRTQYF
few	TRBD1	TRBJ1-2	TRBV6-4	TGTGCCAGCAGTGACTCGGGGACAGGGGGCGATGGCTACACCTTC	CASSDSGTGGDGYTF
.	.	TRBJ2-7	TRBV19	TGTGCCAGTAGTACTAGCGCTTCCTACGAGCAGTACTTC	CASSTSASYEQYF
.	TRBD2	TRBJ2-1	TRBV19	TGTGCCAGTAGTGTGGGACTAGCGGGAAGAAATGAGCAGTTCTTC	CASSVGLAGRNEQFF
.	.	TRBJ2-7	TRBV15	TGTGCCACCAGCAGGCTACCAGCGTCCGAGCAGTACTTC	CATSRLPASEQYF
.	TRBD2	TRBJ2-2	TRBV5-4	TGTGCCAGCAGCGAGGGACTAGCAATCACCGGGGAGCTGTTTTTT	CASSEGLAITGELFF
.	.	TRBJ2-7	TRBV18	TGTGCCAGCTCACCATTGGGGCAATCCAGCTACGAGCAGTACTTC	CASSPLGQSSYEQYF
few	TRBD1	TRBJ2-3	TRBV5-1	TGCGCCAGCAGCTTAGCCAGAGGACAGGGGACAGATACGCAGTATTTT	CASSLARGQGTDTQYF
.	.	TRBJ1-2	TRBV9	TGTGCCAGCAGCTTTCGTTCTGGGGCAGAAATTAACTATGGCTACACCTTC	CASSFRSGAEINYGYTF
.	.	TRBJ2-5	TRBV19	TGTGCCAGTAGTATAAAAGGTCAGGGATGGGGGACCCAGTACTTC	CASSIKGQGWGTQYF